One sample yielded the 3 T cell receptor beta chains listed below, sequenced in a study of T cells in Graves' hyperthyroidism and ophthalmopathy. TCR beta CDR3 sequences were amplified from RNA transcripts. RT-PCR in the first round (using the HTBI primer set) targeted the TCR CDR3. One entry per CDR3 protein results from TCRdb running MiXCR on the multiplex PCR reads. The sample holds some 370,000 distinct CDR3 sequences, over 12% seen once. Material for sequencing was blood. Receptors were obtained from a man in his fifties or sixties with Graves' ophthalmopathy.

The chain uses TRBV15 and TRBJ2-3, with D unclear. CDR3 length: 13 residues. V dropped 0 bases and J dropped 6 bases, with 7 bases sitting between them. Germline V gene data show CDR1 as LNHNV and CDR2 as YYDKDF (reference sequence). CDR3 bases: TGTGCCACCAGCAGAGAGGCGAAGGATACGCAGTATTTT. Translation: CATSREAKDTQYF.

This clonotype showed up just a few times. V and J are TRBV5-1 and TRBJ2-5; 12 bases are shared with TRBD2. Germline CDR1 and CDR2: SGHRS and YFSETQ. With V trimmed by 2 bases and J by 5 bases, 7 bases remained unmatched. This CDR3 is 16 amino acids long. The CDR3 sequence is CASSLTRLAGEETQYF. The CDR3 DNA follows: TGCGCCAGCAGCTTAACTAGACTAGCGGGAGAGGAGACCCAGTACTTC.

This sequence joins TRBV4-2 and TRBJ2-7, with 9 bases aligning to TRBD1. Germline V gene data show CDR1 as LGHNA and CDR2 as YNFKEQ. The J segment lost 0 bases and the V segment lost 0 bases, leaving 3 bases of the junction unmatched. The CDR3 length is 16 residues. CDR3 region: CASSQDRTGVSYEQYF. The CDR3 bases are TGTGCCAGCAGCCAAGATAGGACAGGGGTCTCCTACGAGCAGTACTTC.